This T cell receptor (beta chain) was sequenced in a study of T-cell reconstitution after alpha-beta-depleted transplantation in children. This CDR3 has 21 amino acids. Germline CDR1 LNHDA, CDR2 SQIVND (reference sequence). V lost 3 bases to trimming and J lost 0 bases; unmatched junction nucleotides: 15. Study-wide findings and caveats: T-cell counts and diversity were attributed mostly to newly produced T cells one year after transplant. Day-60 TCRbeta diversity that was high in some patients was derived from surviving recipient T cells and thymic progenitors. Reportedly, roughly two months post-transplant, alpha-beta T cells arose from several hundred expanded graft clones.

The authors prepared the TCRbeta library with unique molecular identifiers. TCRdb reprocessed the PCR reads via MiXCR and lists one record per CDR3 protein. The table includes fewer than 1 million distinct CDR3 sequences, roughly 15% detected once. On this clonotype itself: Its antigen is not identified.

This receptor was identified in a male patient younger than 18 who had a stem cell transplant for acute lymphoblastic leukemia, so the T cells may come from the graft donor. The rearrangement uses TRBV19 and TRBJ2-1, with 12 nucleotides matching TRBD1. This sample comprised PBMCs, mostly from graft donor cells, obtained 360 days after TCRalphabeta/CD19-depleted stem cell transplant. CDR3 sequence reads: CASSIGTGGWLAGNSYNEQFF. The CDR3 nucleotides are TGTGCCAGTAGTATTGGGACAGGGGGCTGGCTAGCGGGAAACTCCTACAATGAGCAGTTCTTC.